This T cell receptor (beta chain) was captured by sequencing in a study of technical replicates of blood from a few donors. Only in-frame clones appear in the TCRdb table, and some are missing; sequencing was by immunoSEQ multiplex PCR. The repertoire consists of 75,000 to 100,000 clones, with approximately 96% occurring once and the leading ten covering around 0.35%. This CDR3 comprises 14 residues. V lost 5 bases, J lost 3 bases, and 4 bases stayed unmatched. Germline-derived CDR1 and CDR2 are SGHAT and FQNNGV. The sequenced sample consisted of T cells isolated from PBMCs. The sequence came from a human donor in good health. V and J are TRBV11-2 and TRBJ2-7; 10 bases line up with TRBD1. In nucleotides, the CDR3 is TGTGCCAGCAGCCACGGGACAGGGGTCTACGAGCAGTACTTC. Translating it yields CASSHGTGVYEQYF.